This T cell receptor beta chain appears in the sequencing data of a study of T-cell memory formation after mild COVID-19 (dated by TCRdb to the early 2020s). Turning to the overall study: TCR sequence clusters from the two donors were largely donor specific. In two donors, T-cell clones that expanded and contracted after mild COVID-19 were followed by sequencing TCRalpha and TCRbeta repertoires longitudinally. The cohort comprised two young, previously healthy adult volunteers, one female and one male.

The paper as a whole reports these results and caveats: Whether the second-wave clones peaking on day 37 were SARS-CoV-2 specific was not confirmed. The detection of some responding clones in pre-infection memory suggests that pre-existing cross-reactive memory T cells joined the SARS-CoV-2 response. Contracting CD4+ clones appeared mostly in the CM and EM memory subsets, whereas CD8+ clones were enriched in EMRA. Clones that contracted from day 15 to 85 showed balanced CD4/CD8 phenotypes, whereas a second wave of clones that expanded from day 15 to 37 leaned towards CD4+. The study covered only a couple of mild cases, and larger cohorts including severe cases with pre-infection samples were considered necessary.

Ficoll-Paque density gradient centrifugation was used to isolate PBMCs. For sequencing, an Illumina NovaSeq 6000 was employed. cDNA libraries for TCRalpha and TCRbeta were prepared by 5'RACE using constant-segment primers, with sample barcodes and unique molecular identifiers added. RNA was extracted from every sample with Trizol reagent. Amplification of the libraries took two PCR steps, and the second step added a second sample barcode plus Illumina TruSeq adapters. Libraries were sequenced on an Illumina NovaSeq with 2 x 150 bp paired-end reads. The authors' pipeline ran thus. With migec v1.2.7, reads were demultiplexed and then collapsed into UMI-guided consensus sequences. Using mixcr v2.1.11, UMI consensuses were aligned to TRA and TRB V and J templates and then assembled into clonotypes. Clonotypes were classified as expanded or contracted when called significant by both edgeR and NoisET, with noise models trained on biological replicates. For edgeR calls, the thresholds were a false discovery rate-adjusted p below 0.01 and a log2 fold-change of 1. As an exploratory analysis of dynamics, max-normalized trajectories of the 1000 most abundant clonotypes were examined with PCA combined with hierarchical clustering. The CD4 or CD8 phenotype of responding clones was assigned using the separately sequenced CD4+ and CD8+ repertoires. Clones were called with MiXCR by TCRdb after fastp trimmed the public reads at Q25, and only in-frame beta chains were retained. Records with the same CDR3 protein are collapsed into one entry carrying the most frequent genes and DNA. The V and J calls come from TCRdb's annotation, not from the publication. The sample data list tens of thousands of distinct CDR3 sequences, and over 6.5% of these were observed just once. Of the sample, about 0.84% is held by the ten largest clones.

Details on this clonotype: Its antigen is unknown. Per-base qualities were not stored, and no clone one base away is much larger.

V loses 2 bases of germline sequence and J loses 14 bases, and the interval between the two ends is 12 bases. The CDR3 measures 12 amino acids from cysteine to phenylalanine. Left in the record is the CDR3 DNA by itself, 36 bases read in frame from the first base. According to the germline V gene (reference sequence), CDR1 reads LGHDT and CDR2 reads YNNKEL. The sequence links TRBV3-1 to TRBJ1-4; the D gene assignment is ambiguous. Sequenced input: PBMCs or a T cell subset sorted from them (not recorded which). This TCR derives from an adult who had mild COVID-19 (a few samples of this study predate the infection). The sample titles of this study are shuffled in the database, so cell type and time point are left out. The nucleotide sequence reads as follows: TGTGCCAGCAGCCAACAGACCTGGAGGCTGTTTTTT. It is translated as CASSQQTWRLFF.